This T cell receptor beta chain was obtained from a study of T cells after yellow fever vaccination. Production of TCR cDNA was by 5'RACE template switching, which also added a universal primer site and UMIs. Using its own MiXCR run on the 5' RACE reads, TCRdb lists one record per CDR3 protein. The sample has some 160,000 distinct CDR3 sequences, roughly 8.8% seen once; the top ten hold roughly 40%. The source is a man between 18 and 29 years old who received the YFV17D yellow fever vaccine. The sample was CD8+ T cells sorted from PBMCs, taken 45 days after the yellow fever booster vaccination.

For the CDR3, the DNA is TGTGCCAGCAGCTCCGGGGGCGCCTACAATGAGCAGTTCTTC. Translated, it gives CASSSGGAYNEQFF. V and J are TRBV7-2 and TRBJ2-1; either TRBD1 or TRBD2 may fit D (6 bases each). Trimming left V 4 bases short and J 2 bases short, with 9 bases between. The CDR3 has 14 residues. The germline V gene encodes CDR1 SGHTA and CDR2 FQGNSA.